This TCR beta chain came from a study of control samples from healthy donors and cancer patients. TCRdb's table, derived via immunoSEQ multiplex PCR, lists solely in-frame clones and lacks some. The sample contains fewer than 200,000 clones, roughly 93% of which appear only once. Input material: blood. This clonotype was obtained from a woman aged 55-69 years in good health.

The CDR3 protein is CASRQGVSYEQYF. The CDR3 DNA reads TGTGCCAGCAGGCAGGGGGTCTCCTACGAGCAGTACTTC. The chain links TRBV12-3 or TRBV12-4 to TRBJ2-7; the match to TRBD1 covers 7 bases. J lost 0 bases, V lost 6 bases, and 2 bases had no gene match. The CDR3 contains 13 residues.